The T cell receptor beta chain under discussion was sequenced for a study of cytotoxic CD8 clonotypes in ibrutinib-treated CLL. About the study: With a range of 6 to 36, the median treatment time before response samples were taken was approximately 12 months. Regarding the study as a whole: Increased clonality at ibrutinib response gave way to a return toward baseline at progression. Baseline levels of clonality went above those of age-matched healthy donors and moved with circulating CD8+ T-cell counts.

Worth noting for this clone: The antigen remains undetermined.

Investigators sought sequencing depths of between 1 in 200,000 and 1 in 1 million T cells. This table comes from immunoSEQ multiplex PCR, and its TCRdb copy is limited to in-frame clones, with some not included. Among 150,000 or so clones listed, 70% to 90% were seen once. The TCR was taken from a human donor with chronic lymphocytic leukemia. Here the sequenced sample was PBMCs, taken at disease progression, from a patient treated with ibrutinib.

The CDR3 DNA follows: TGTGCCAGCAGCCGGGGGGTGTGGGCTGAAGCTTTCTTT. This codes for CASSRGVWAEAFF. This chain connects TRBV5-6 to TRBJ1-1, with D possibly being TRBD1 (5 bases). The germline V gene encodes CDR1 SGHDT and CDR2 YYEEEE. This CDR3 has 13 amino acids. V lost 4 bases, J lost 6 bases, and 13 bases lay in between. Variable domain in full (rest from reference TRBV5-6 and TRBJ1-1): DAGVTQSPTHLIKTRGQQVTLRCSPKSGHDTVSWYQQALGQGPQFIFQYYEEEERQRGNFPDRFSGHQFPNYSSELNVNALLLGDSALYLCASSRGVWAEAFFGQGTRLTVV.